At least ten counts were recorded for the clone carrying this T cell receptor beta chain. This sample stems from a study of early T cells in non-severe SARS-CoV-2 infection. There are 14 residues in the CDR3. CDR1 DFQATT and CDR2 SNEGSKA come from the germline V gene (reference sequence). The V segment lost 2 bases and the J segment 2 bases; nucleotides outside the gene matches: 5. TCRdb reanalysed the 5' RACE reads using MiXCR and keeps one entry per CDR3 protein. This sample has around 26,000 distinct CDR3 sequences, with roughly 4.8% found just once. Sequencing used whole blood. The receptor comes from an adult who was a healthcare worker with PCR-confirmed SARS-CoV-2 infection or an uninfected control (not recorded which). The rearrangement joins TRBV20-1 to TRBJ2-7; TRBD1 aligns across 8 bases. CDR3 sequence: CSARSRDRPYEQYF. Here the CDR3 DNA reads TGCAGTGCTAGATCCCGGGACAGGCCCTACGAGCAGTACTTC.